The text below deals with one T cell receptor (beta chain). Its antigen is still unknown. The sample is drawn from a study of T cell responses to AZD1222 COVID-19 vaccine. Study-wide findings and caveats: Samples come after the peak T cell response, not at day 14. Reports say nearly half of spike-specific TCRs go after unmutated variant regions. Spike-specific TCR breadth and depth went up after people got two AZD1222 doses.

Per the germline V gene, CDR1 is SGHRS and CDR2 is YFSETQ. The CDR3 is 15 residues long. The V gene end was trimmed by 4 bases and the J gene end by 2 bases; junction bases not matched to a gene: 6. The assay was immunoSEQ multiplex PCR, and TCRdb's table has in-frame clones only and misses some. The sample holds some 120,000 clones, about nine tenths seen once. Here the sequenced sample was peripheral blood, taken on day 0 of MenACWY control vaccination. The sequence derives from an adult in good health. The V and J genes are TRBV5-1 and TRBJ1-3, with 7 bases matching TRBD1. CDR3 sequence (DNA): TGCGCCAGCAGCCTCTCCGGGACAGCTGGAAACACCATATATTTT. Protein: CASSLSGTAGNTIYF.